This T cell receptor (beta chain) was captured by sequencing in a study of beta chain features in type 1 diabetes. Study-wide results and limits: All four CD4+ subsets of Type 1 diabetes patients contained TCRB CDR3s that were moderately but significantly shorter.

Expressed TCRB transcripts got sequenced, as all isolated RNA was reverse transcribed. An average about 3.6 million reads came from naive, central memory and regulatory T cell samples. The table came from immunoSEQ multiplex PCR; TCRdb's copy has only in-frame clones and leaves some out. Of roughly 300,000 clones listed, around 9.3% are singletons. Sorting of CD4+ naive, central memory, regulatory and stem cell-like memory cells was performed via CD45RO/CCR7/CD25/CD127/CD95/CD27. As for this clone: Its antigen is not identified.

Germline V gene lookup returns CDR1 SGDLS and CDR2 YYNGEE. The CDR3 contains 15 residues. V shed 5 bases, J shed 10 bases, and the junction held 12 bases outside the gene matches. Sequenced sample: central memory CD4+ T cells from blood. The rearrangement joins TRBV9 to TRBJ1-6; 7 bases map to TRBD1. This TCR derives from a man aged 25 to 45 with type 1 diabetes. The CDR3 region is CASSGTDRESSPLHF. In nucleotides, the CDR3 is TGTGCCAGCAGTGGCACTGACAGGGAATCATCACCCCTCCACTTT.